A selection of T cell receptor beta chains follows, all from one sample in a study of cytomegalovirus exposure and HLA in healthy donors. Produced via immunoSEQ multiplex PCR; TCRdb's table is partial and in-frame only. Of about 170,000 clones listed, under 90% are singletons. The sample comprised PBMCs. The receptors stem from a male donor in good health and CMV-seronegative. Both conserved end residues are part of each CDR3. D genes are given only for firm matches. Clone size is stated in some rows and not others, as once, few, many or a class when expanded.

abundance: NA; d_gene: TRBD1; v_gene: TRBV6-6; j_gene: TRBJ1-2; CDR3aa: CASSSNRGRNYGYTF; CDR3nt: TGTGCCAGCAGTTCCAACAGGGGGCGCAACTATGGCTACACCTTC
abundance: NA; d_gene: NA; v_gene: TRBV15; j_gene: TRBJ2-7; CDR3aa: CATERGGATLRAEQYF; CDR3nt: TGTGCCACCGAACGCGGTGGGGCTACCCTCAGGGCCGAGCAGTACTTC
abundance: NA; d_gene: NA; v_gene: TRBV19; j_gene: TRBJ1-3; CDR3aa: CASSMDRYSGNTIYF; CDR3nt: TGTGCCAGTAGTATGGACAGATACTCTGGAAACACCATATATTTT
abundance: NA; d_gene: TRBD1; v_gene: TRBV6-5; j_gene: TRBJ1-3; CDR3aa: CASTTGVGNTIYF; CDR3nt: TGTGCCAGCACCACAGGGGTTGGAAACACCATATATTTT
abundance: few; d_gene: TRBD2; v_gene: TRBV7-2; j_gene: TRBJ2-1; CDR3aa: CASSALPGLAGINEQFF; CDR3nt: TGTGCCAGCAGCGCATTACCGGGACTAGCGGGAATCAATGAGCAGTTCTTC
abundance: NA; d_gene: NA; v_gene: TRBV19; j_gene: TRBJ2-6; CDR3aa: CASSIGPSGANVLTF; CDR3nt: TGTGCCAGTAGTATTGGGCCCTCTGGGGCCAACGTCCTGACTTTC
abundance: NA; d_gene: NA; v_gene: TRBV14; j_gene: TRBJ1-6; CDR3aa: CASSQVAGNSPLHF; CDR3nt: TGTGCCAGCAGCCAAGTGGCGGGGAATTCACCCCTCCACTTT
abundance: NA; d_gene: NA; v_gene: TRBV7-3; j_gene: TRBJ1-4; CDR3aa: CASSSSRDTRNEKLFF; CDR3nt: TGTGCCAGCAGCTCCTCCCGGGACACAAGAAATGAAAAACTGTTTTTT
abundance: NA; d_gene: NA; v_gene: TRBV5-5; j_gene: TRBJ1-3; CDR3aa: CASSTLQGADTIYF; CDR3nt: TGTGCCAGCAGCACACTACAGGGTGCTGACACCATATATTTT
abundance: NA; d_gene: NA; v_gene: TRBV25-1; j_gene: TRBJ2-5; CDR3aa: CASILRGLPYQETQYF; CDR3nt: TGTGCCAGCATACTGCGGGGCTTACCCTACCAAGAGACCCAGTACTTC
abundance: NA; d_gene: NA; v_gene: TRBV19; j_gene: TRBJ1-1; CDR3aa: CASSITEGIGEAFF; CDR3nt: TGTGCCAGTAGTATAACGGAGGGAATCGGTGAAGCTTTCTTT